This is a list of T cell receptor beta chains from one sample in a study of T-cell memory formation after mild COVID-19. Via MiXCR, TCRdb re-called the 5' RACE reads, giving one row per CDR3 protein. Here the sample spans about 150,000 distinct CDR3 sequences, under 30% being singletons. Sequences were obtained from PBMCs or a T cell subset sorted from them (not recorded which). The source of these receptors is an adult woman who had mild COVID-19 (a few samples of this study predate the infection). Cell type and time point are not known. Both conserved end residues are part of each CDR3. A D gene is named only where the DNA matches it firmly. Clone size appears in some rows only: once, few, many, or a class for an expanded clone.

d_call,v_call,clone_size,j_call,cdr3_nt,cdr3_aa
NA,TRBV3-1,NA,TRBJ1-2,TGTGCCAGCAGCCAGATGTCTCCAGGAGCCTACAACTATGGCTACACCTTC,CASSQMSPGAYNYGYTF
TRBD1,TRBV4-1,NA,TRBJ1-1,TGCGCCAGCAGGGACAGGGGGAACACTGAAGCTTTCTTT,CASRDRGNTEAFF
NA,TRBV7-9,few,TRBJ2-3,TGTGCCAGCAGCCCTAAGCCAGATACGCAGTATTTT,CASSPKPDTQYF
NA,TRBV5-6,few,TRBJ2-3,TGTGCCAGCAGCTTGGAACGGGATACGCAGTATTTT,CASSLERDTQYF
NA,TRBV7-9,few,TRBJ2-7,TGTGCCAGCACCCCCTCGCACCTCTACGAGCAGTACTTC,CASTPSHLYEQYF
NA,TRBV7-6,NA,TRBJ2-7,TGTGCCAGCAGCCCCGGGGTGGATCAGGGCGAGCAGTACTTC,CASSPGVDQGEQYF
TRBD2,TRBV7-6,NA,TRBJ2-7,TGTGCCAGCAGCTTAGAGCCTAGCGGGTCGACCTACGAGCAGTACTTC,CASSLEPSGSTYEQYF
TRBD2,TRBV12-3/TRBV12-4,NA,TRBJ2-1,TGTGCCAGCAGACCTAGCGGGGGTCTCTATGAGCAGTTCTTC,CASRPSGGLYEQFF
NA,TRBV11-1,NA,TRBJ1-1,TGTGCCAGCAGCTCGGGACCTACGAACACTGAAGCTTTCTTT,CASSSGPTNTEAFF
NA,TRBV20-1,NA,TRBJ2-7,TGCAGTGCTAGAGAGGGGCTCTCCTACGAGCAGTACTTC,CSAREGLSYEQYF
TRBD1,TRBV27,NA,TRBJ2-7,TGTGCCAGCAGTTTTGGTCAGGGGGTAGGCGAGCAGTACTTC,CASSFGQGVGEQYF
TRBD2,TRBV2,NA,TRBJ2-3,TGTGCCAGCAGTGTAGGCGGGAGTCGCACAGATACGCAGTATTTT,CASSVGGSRTDTQYF
NA,TRBV7-6,NA,TRBJ1-1,TGTGCCAGCAGTCCCTACACTGAAGCTTTCTTT,CASSPYTEAFF
NA,TRBV20-1,few,TRBJ2-3,TGCAGTGCTACCTCTTACAGGGATACTAGCACAGATACGCAGTATTTT,CSATSYRDTSTDTQYF
NA,TRBV25-1,few,TRBJ2-1,TGTGCCAGCAGTGTTGAACTAGTTTGGAATGAGCAGTTCTTC,CASSVELVWNEQFF
TRBD1,TRBV7-6,NA,TRBJ2-1,TGTGCCAGCAGCCTTCCGCGGACAGGAGCCTACAATGAGCAGTTCTTC,CASSLPRTGAYNEQFF
NA,TRBV27,NA,TRBJ2-7,TGTGCCAGCAGTTTGGGCCAGGCGTGGGAGCAGTACTTC,CASSLGQAWEQYF
NA,TRBV12-3/TRBV12-4,NA,TRBJ1-1,TGTGCCAGCAGGGACACTGAAGCTTTCTTT,CASRDTEAFF
NA,TRBV20-1,few,TRBJ2-1,TGCAGTGCTCATTCCGGGACGGGGTACAATGAGCAGTTCTTC,CSAHSGTGYNEQFF
NA,TRBV7-3,NA,TRBJ1-1,TGTGCCAGCAGCTCTCCAGGACGGAAGAACACTGAAGCTTTCTTT,CASSSPGRKNTEAFF
TRBD2,TRBV12-3/TRBV12-4,NA,TRBJ2-7,TGTGCCAGCAGTCCCCCCGGGGGAAGCGGGAGAGGGTCCTACGAGCAGTACTTC,CASSPPGGSGRGSYEQYF
TRBD1,TRBV12-3/TRBV12-4,few,TRBJ1-4,TGTGCCAGCAGTTCTCCGGGACAGGGGGCGGGTAATGAAAAACTGTTTTTT,CASSSPGQGAGNEKLFF
NA,TRBV7-8,few,TRBJ2-2,TGTGCCAGCAGCTTAGCGGGAGAATGGAACACCGGGGAGCTGTTTTTT,CASSLAGEWNTGELFF
NA,TRBV5-6,few,TRBJ2-5,TGTGCCAGCAGCTTAGGGCCTCGATGGGAGACCCAGTACTTC,CASSLGPRWETQYF
TRBD2,TRBV15,few,TRBJ2-3,TGTGCCACCAGCAGATCCGGACTAGCGGAGACAGATACGCAGTATTTT,CATSRSGLAETDTQYF
NA,TRBV27,NA,TRBJ2-7,TGTGCCAGCAGTTTATCGAGTAGGTACGAGCAGTACTTC,CASSLSSRYEQYF
NA,TRBV30,NA,TRBJ2-1,TGTGCCTGGAGTGTAGGGCTAGCTGGATGGAATGAGCAGTTCTTC,CAWSVGLAGWNEQFF
NA,TRBV27,NA,TRBJ2-3,TGTGCCAGCAGTCGACTTAAAACCTTCACAGATACGCAGTATTTT,CASSRLKTFTDTQYF
NA,TRBV6-2/TRBV6-3,NA,TRBJ1-2,TGTGCCAGCAGTTACTCGAACCGCTATGGCTACACCTTC,CASSYSNRYGYTF
TRBD2,TRBV5-1,many,TRBJ2-5,TGCGCCAGCAGCTTGGCTCCTAGCGGGGAATTGGAGACCCAGTACTTC,CASSLAPSGELETQYF
NA,TRBV5-1,NA,TRBJ1-6,TGCGCCAGCAGCTTGAGAGGGCCCACCTATAATTCACCCCTCCACTTT,CASSLRGPTYNSPLHF
TRBD1,TRBV7-9,NA,TRBJ1-1,TGTGCCAGCAGCTGGGGACAGCAGAACACTGAAGCTTTCTTT,CASSWGQQNTEAFF
TRBD1,TRBV27,few,TRBJ2-7,TGTGCCAGCAGGCCCCACCGGGACAGGGAAGGCGAGCAGTACTTC,CASRPHRDREGEQYF
NA,TRBV9,few,TRBJ1-4,TGTGCCAGCAGCGCCGACAGTGGGGAAAAACTGTTTTTT,CASSADSGEKLFF
NA,TRBV4-1,NA,TRBJ1-1,TGCGCCAGCAGCCCTCCTGGACTAAACACTGAAGCTTTCTTT,CASSPPGLNTEAFF
NA,TRBV7-2,NA,TRBJ2-1,TGTGCCAGCAGCTTAGTTTACAGCGCTGGTGAGCAGTTCTTC,CASSLVYSAGEQFF
NA,TRBV2,NA,TRBJ2-7,TGTGCCAGCAGTGAAGGGCCTGTTTCTCACTACGAGCAGTACTTC,CASSEGPVSHYEQYF
NA,TRBV19,few,TRBJ2-7,TGTGCCAGTAGTATCACAGTAACCTACGAGCAGTACTTC,CASSITVTYEQYF
TRBD1,TRBV6-5,NA,TRBJ1-1,TGTGCCAGCAGTTATCCACAGGGGAAGAACACTGAAGCTTTCTTT,CASSYPQGKNTEAFF
NA,TRBV9,NA,TRBJ2-1,TGTGCCAGCAGCGCGGGCGGATACAATGAGCAGTTCTTC,CASSAGGYNEQFF
NA,TRBV27,many,TRBJ1-6,TGTGCCAGCAGTTTTGGGTGGGCGAATTCACCCCTCCACTTT,CASSFGWANSPLHF
TRBD1,TRBV27,many,TRBJ2-6,TGTGCCAGCAGTTTATCCGGGACAGGGGTATCTGGGGCCAACGTCCTGACTTTC,CASSLSGTGVSGANVLTF
TRBD1,TRBV5-4,few,TRBJ1-2,TGTGCCAGCAGCGGAATGGGACAGGACCTTCTGGGCTACACCTTC,CASSGMGQDLLGYTF
TRBD1,TRBV7-9,once,TRBJ2-2,TGTGCCAGCAGCTTGCCGCGGGCAGGGGGCGGTCCGAACACCGGGGAGCTGTTTTTT,CASSLPRAGGGPNTGELFF
TRBD1,TRBV9,few,TRBJ2-7,TGTGCCAGCAGCGTAGCCCAGGGGGTAGGCGAGCAGTACTTC,CASSVAQGVGEQYF
NA,TRBV4-2,NA,TRBJ2-2,TGTGCCAGCAGCCAAGATAAGTCCCAGGCGTACACCGGGGAGCTGTTTTTT,CASSQDKSQAYTGELFF
NA,TRBV25-1,few,TRBJ1-1,TGTGCCAGCAGTGAGGGTAGGCACACTGAAGCTTTCTTT,CASSEGRHTEAFF
NA,TRBV7-9,many,TRBJ1-1,TGTGCCAGCAGCTTCCTACCAGTCATGAACACTGAAGCTTTCTTT,CASSFLPVMNTEAFF